The rows below give T cell receptor beta chains drawn from one sample of a study of T cell responses to AZD1222 COVID-19 vaccine. Profiled with immunoSEQ multiplex PCR; TCRdb holds only in-frame clones, not every one. The sample lists approximately 80,000 clones, 75% to 95% occurring once. Specimen: peripheral blood, collected 28 days after the second AZD1222 dose. The receptors were gathered from an adult who received the AZD1222 COVID-19 vaccine. Both conserved end residues are part of each CDR3.

V gene,J gene,CDR3 protein
TRBV27,TRBJ1-2,CASSLGGAAGGYTF
TRBV29-1,TRBJ1-2,CSAPRPGYGYTF
TRBV27,TRBJ2-1,CASSFSGMSSYNEQFF
TRBV27,TRBJ2-3,CASRQSQGETDTQYF
TRBV29-1,TRBJ1-1,CSVDVGGKTEAFF
TRBV5-4,TRBJ1-2,CASSLDTNYGYTF
TRBV6-5,TRBJ2-5,CASRPHGTAQETQYF
TRBV9,TRBJ1-4,CASSSGGPTTNEKLFF
TRBV9,TRBJ2-3,CASSSRTDSTDTQYF
TRBV14,TRBJ2-3,CASSQGQAPSTDTQYF
TRBV3-1/TRBV3-2,TRBJ2-1,CASSPRGLNNEQFF
TRBV5-5,TRBJ2-3,CASSPHEGWATDTQYF
TRBV5-4,TRBJ2-5,CASSTPPGQQETQYF
TRBV28,TRBJ2-2,CASRLSANTGELFF
TRBV28,TRBJ1-6,CASSLKGDRDSPLHF
TRBV29-1,TRBJ1-1,CSVGARSFAEAFF
TRBV11-2,TRBJ2-7,CASSLGGLYNEQYF
TRBV25-1,TRBJ1-1,CASSTPREAFF
TRBV15,TRBJ1-4,CATSRTGGDEKLFF
TRBV11-2,TRBJ2-1,CANKKTGTSTNEQFF
TRBV10-3,TRBJ1-5,CAISEEGTGSNQPQHF
TRBV7-9,TRBJ2-5,CASSTTGIWQETQYF
TRBV20-1,TRBJ2-1,CSASKHRDEQFF
TRBV19,TRBJ1-2,CASSILGIDGYTF
TRBV7-2,TRBJ1-1,CASSLGGLVSTEAFF
TRBV5-1,TRBJ2-1,CASSSRRDNEQFF
TRBV3-1/TRBV3-2,TRBJ2-7,CASSHLSSTGFTYEQYF
TRBV19,TRBJ2-2,CASSIVPAGDAGELFF
TRBV3-1/TRBV3-2,TRBJ2-7,CASSQVKTSGSYEQYF
TRBV6-2/TRBV6-3,TRBJ1-6,CASSYGTAGSLHF
TRBV5-1,TRBJ1-6,CASSLWGIVNSPLHF
TRBV14,TRBJ2-3,CASSPAGTRTDTQYF
TRBV3-1/TRBV3-2,TRBJ2-2,CASSQVGGELFF
TRBV11-2,TRBJ1-2,CASSLDFGTGGAGGYTF
TRBV5-1,TRBJ2-2,CASSATGTPYTGELFF
TRBV19,TRBJ1-6,CASRNFFGEGGLNSPLHF
TRBV4-1,TRBJ2-1,CASRTSVLLGNEQFF
TRBV28,TRBJ2-7,CASSSHTFLQTYEQYF
TRBV9,TRBJ2-7,CASSGTSGRPSYEQYF
TRBV10-3,TRBJ1-2,CAISDGESNYGYTF
TRBV29-1,TRBJ2-1,CSVGLAGNEQFF
TRBV7-2,TRBJ2-3,CASSLLAGGSTDTQYF